These T cell receptor beta chains were read from a single sample in a study of T cell repertoires in cytomegalovirus infection. MiXCR was run by TCRdb on the reads, yielding one entry per CDR3 protein. The profile shows 750,000 to 950,000 distinct CDR3 sequences, roughly 28% of them singletons. No antigen has been assigned to these receptors. Specimen: cultured CD8+ T cells from PBMCs, collected from culture after CMV antigen stimulation. The receptors were sampled from a human donor in good health (CMV status not recorded). Some clones in this sample may be carry-over from other donors' samples. CDR3s include the opening cysteine and the closing phenylalanine or tryptophan. The D gene is left open where the match is weak. The size entry is marked missing in some rows and otherwise reads once, few, many or a size class.

j_call d_call clone_size v_call cdr3_nt cdr3_aa
TRBJ2-1 - - TRBV29-1 TGCAGCGTGACTCAGGGCGGAGAGCAGTTCTTC CSVTQGGEQFF
TRBJ1-1 - - TRBV6-1 TGTGCCAGCAGTGCTGGCAGCACCTACTCCGGGGGTAACACTGAAGCTTTCTTT CASSAGSTYSGGNTEAFF
TRBJ2-3 TRBD1 - TRBV6-2/TRBV6-3 TGTGCCAGCAGTAAGGAGGACAGGGATACAGATACGCAGTATTTT CASSKEDRDTDTQYF
TRBJ1-6 - - TRBV19 TGTGCCAGTAGTACACTCAGTACGGATCGTAATCTCTTCATCCTCCACTTT CASSTLSTDRNLFILHF
TRBJ1-3 TRBD1 few TRBV7-9 TGTGCCAGCACCCCGACAGGGGGCGGAAACACCATATATTTT CASTPTGGGNTIYF
TRBJ1-1 - - TRBV29-1 TGCAGCGTTGGCGGGGGCCAGAACACTGAAGCTTTCTTT CSVGGGQNTEAFF
TRBJ2-1 TRBD1 - TRBV19 TGTGCCAGTAGTACCGGGACAGGGTACTACAATGAGCAGTTCTTC CASSTGTGYYNEQFF
TRBJ2-3 TRBD1 - TRBV19 TGTGCCAGTATATCAGGGGGTACGCAGTATTTT CASISGGTQYF
TRBJ1-4 - - TRBV4-3 TGCGCCAGCAGCCAGTACCTAACAGGGTTTTCGGGGAGTGAAAAACTGTTTTTT CASSQYLTGFSGSEKLFF
TRBJ1-1 - few TRBV29-1 TGCAGCGTTGAAACGATCGAAGGGAACACTGAAGCTTTCTTT CSVETIEGNTEAFF
TRBJ1-4 TRBD1 few TRBV20-1 TGCAGTGCTACCGGGACAGGGATTAATGAAAAACTGTTTTTT CSATGTGINEKLFF
TRBJ2-1 TRBD2 few TRBV4-1 TGCGCCAGCAGCCAAGCGGCTAGCGGGGGGGCTGATGAGCAGTTCTTC CASSQAASGGADEQFF
TRBJ1-2 TRBD1 - TRBV20-1 TGCAGTGCCCATTCTCTCTCGGGACAGACGTTTGACTATGGCTACACCTTC CSAHSLSGQTFDYGYTF
TRBJ1-1 - - TRBV5-1 TGCGCCAGCAGCTGGGGGGACCTGAACACTGAAGCTTTCTTT CASSWGDLNTEAFF
TRBJ2-1 TRBD2 - TRBV6-5 TGTGCCAGCAGCCCCAGTAGCGGGGGCGATAGCTCCTACAATGAGCAGTTCTTC CASSPSSGGDSSYNEQFF
TRBJ2-2 - few TRBV6-2/TRBV6-3 TGTGCCACCTCTGGGACCACCGGGGAGCTGTTTTTT CATSGTTGELFF
TRBJ2-5 TRBD2 many TRBV7-8 TGTGCCAGCAGCAGAGGGCGGGGGGAGACCCAGTACTTC CASSRGRGETQYF
TRBJ1-1 - - TRBV12-3/TRBV12-4 TGTGCCAGCAGTCTACAGGGACACATCGCCACTGAAGCTTTCTTT CASSLQGHIATEAFF
TRBJ2-7 TRBD1 few TRBV19 TGTGCCAGTAGTCCGAGTATTGGGACAGGGGACGAGCAGTACTTC CASSPSIGTGDEQYF
TRBJ1-5 TRBD1 - TRBV20-1 TGCAGTGCTAGAGATCAGAGGGGGCGGATTAGGCAGCCCCAGCATTTT CSARDQRGRIRQPQHF
TRBJ2-3 TRBD2 - TRBV7-6 TGTGCCAGCAGCTTTAGCGGGGGAGATACAGATACGCAGTATTTT CASSFSGGDTDTQYF
TRBJ1-2 - few TRBV6-1 TGTGCCAGCAGTGAGGTAAACTATGGCTACACCTTC CASSEVNYGYTF
TRBJ1-1 - few TRBV27 TGTGCCAGCAGTTTCAGCGTAGCTTTGGACGTTGAAGCTTTCTTT CASSFSVALDVEAFF
TRBJ2-1 TRBD2 - TRBV6-6 TGTGCCACCCTCGGGACTAGCGGGGGCAGTGAGCAGTTCTTC CATLGTSGGSEQFF
TRBJ2-1 TRBD2 few TRBV10-2 TGCGCCAGCAGTGAATTAGGACTAGCGGGGCCCGCCTACAATGAGCAGTTCTTC CASSELGLAGPAYNEQFF
TRBJ2-5 - - TRBV13 TGTGCCAGCAGCTCCAGACAGGTTTTCCAAGAGACCCAGTACTTC CASSSRQVFQETQYF
TRBJ1-2 - - TRBV27 TGTGCCAGCAGTTTATCTAGTACAGGACGGAGGGGCTACACCTTC CASSLSSTGRRGYTF
TRBJ2-5 - few TRBV7-3 TGTGCCAGCAGCCCCACCGGGGGACAGAGAGAGACCCAGTACTTC CASSPTGGQRETQYF
TRBJ2-7 - - TRBV27 TGTGCCAGCAGTGGGGGTTACTACGAGCAGTACTTC CASSGGYYEQYF
TRBJ2-5 TRBD2 - TRBV2 TGTGCCAGCAGTGGGCCTAGCGGGGCCCAAGAGACCCAGTACTTC CASSGPSGAQETQYF
TRBJ1-1 TRBD1 few TRBV12-3/TRBV12-4 TGTGCCAGCAGTTCCGCGACAGGGGTGGGGTGGAACACTGAAGCTTTCTTT CASSSATGVGWNTEAFF
TRBJ1-6 - - TRBV19 TGTGCCAGTAGTATAGAGTGGGACACAAATTCACCCCTCCACTTT CASSIEWDTNSPLHF
TRBJ2-3 - - TRBV3-1 TGTGCCAGCAGCCAAGGGAACGGGGGGCGTACAGATACGCAGTATTTT CASSQGNGGRTDTQYF
TRBJ1-1 - - TRBV15 TGTGCCACCAGCAGAGACCGGGCCCCATTAGAAGCTTTCTTT CATSRDRAPLEAFF
TRBJ2-7 - - TRBV15 TGTGCCACCAGCAGAGATAGGACAGAATACGAGCAGTACTTC CATSRDRTEYEQYF
TRBJ2-1 TRBD1 few TRBV6-6 TGTGCCAGCACTCAAACCGGGACAGGGGGCAACAATGAGCAGTTCTTC CASTQTGTGGNNEQFF
TRBJ2-1 - few TRBV5-1 TGCGCCAGCAGCTTGGTCTTAGGCGCTGGGTGGGATGAGCAGTTCTTC CASSLVLGAGWDEQFF
TRBJ2-6 - many TRBV12-3/TRBV12-4 TGTGCCAGCTCGGGGCGCTCTGGGGCCAACGTCCTGACTTTC CASSGRSGANVLTF
TRBJ2-2 - many TRBV7-9 TGTGCCAGCAGCGGCTCTGGGACCGGGGAGCTGTTTTTT CASSGSGTGELFF
TRBJ2-3 TRBD2 few TRBV29-1 TGCAGCGTTGAAACTAGCGGGGGCCTCGGGGATACGCAGTATTTT CSVETSGGLGDTQYF
TRBJ2-2 - few TRBV6-6 TGTGCCAGCATTCAGGGTGACGGGGAGCTGTTTTTT CASIQGDGELFF
TRBJ2-1 TRBD2 few TRBV27 TGTGCCAGCAGTTTTGGCGGGGGGACCCGGGAGCAGTTCTTC CASSFGGGTREQFF
TRBJ2-3 - few TRBV7-9 TGTGCCAGCAGCCTCCCCGACAGGTCCACAGATACGCAGTATTTT CASSLPDRSTDTQYF
TRBJ2-6 - many TRBV7-8 TGTGCCAGCAGCGCTTACTCTGGGGCCAACGTCCTGACTTTC CASSAYSGANVLTF
TRBJ1-5 - many TRBV7-2 TGTGCCAGCAGCACAAAAGGGGGACGTCAGCCCCAGCATTTT CASSTKGGRQPQHF
TRBJ1-1 - - TRBV6-1 TGTGCCAGCAGTGAAGCCTCGGACAGCCTCACTGAAGCTTTCTTT CASSEASDSLTEAFF
TRBJ2-1 - many TRBV7-8 TGTGCCAGCAGCTTAGGGGCGAACTCCTACAATGAGCAGTTCTTC CASSLGANSYNEQFF
TRBJ1-1 - - TRBV19 TGTGCCAGTAGTATCTTCCACCTAAACATGAACACTGAAGCTTTCTTT CASSIFHLNMNTEAFF
TRBJ2-2 - few TRBV6-2/TRBV6-3 TGTGCCAGCAGCCACAGGGGACTCGGGGAGCTGTTTTTT CASSHRGLGELFF
TRBJ2-2 - - TRBV4-3 TGCGCCAGCAGCCAAGAGTATAGATTGAGTGCTTACACCGGGGAGCTGTTTTTT CASSQEYRLSAYTGELFF
TRBJ2-3 TRBD2 few TRBV7-9 TGTGCCAGCAGTTACGGGACTAGCGGGGGTACTAGCACAGATACGCAGTATTTT CASSYGTSGGTSTDTQYF
TRBJ1-6 TRBD1 many TRBV7-9 TGTGCCAGCAGGTCCCAGGGGGCGCATTCTAATTCACCCCTCCACTTT CASRSQGAHSNSPLHF